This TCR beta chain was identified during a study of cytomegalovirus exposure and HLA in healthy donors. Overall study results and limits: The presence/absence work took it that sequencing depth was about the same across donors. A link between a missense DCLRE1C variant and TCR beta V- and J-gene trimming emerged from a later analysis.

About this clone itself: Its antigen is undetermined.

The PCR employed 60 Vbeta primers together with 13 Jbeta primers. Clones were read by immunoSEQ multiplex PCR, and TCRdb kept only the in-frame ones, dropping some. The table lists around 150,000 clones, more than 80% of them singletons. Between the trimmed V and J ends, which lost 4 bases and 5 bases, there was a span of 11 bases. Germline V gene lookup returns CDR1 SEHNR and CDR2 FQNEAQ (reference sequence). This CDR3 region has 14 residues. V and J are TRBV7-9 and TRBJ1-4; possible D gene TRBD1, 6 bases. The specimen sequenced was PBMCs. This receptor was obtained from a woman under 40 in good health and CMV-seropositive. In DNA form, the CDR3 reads TGTGCCAGCAGCTGGGGACATGGGAATGAAAAACTGTTTTTT. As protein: CASSWGHGNEKLFF.